This T cell receptor beta chain was captured in a study of T cells in Graves' hyperthyroidism and ophthalmopathy. Study-level results: The model anticipated ophthalmopathy a median around six months pre-onset.

There are 16 residues in the CDR3. Germline V gene data show CDR1 as MNHEY and CDR2 as SVGEGT. V lost 5 bases to trimming and J lost 4 bases; unmatched junction nucleotides: 8. This clonotype has at least ten counts. Its matching antigen is unknown. Ophthalmopathy patients had moderate-to-severe active disease, CAS ≥3, NOSPECS ≥4, and disease duration under 3 months. Patients were excluded for uncontrolled infection, other autoimmune disease, pregnancy or lactation. 10 ml of fresh peripheral blood supplied the PBMCs. TCR beta CDR3 region amplification was performed from RNA transcripts. The study used the HTBI primer set for a first-round RT-PCR of the TCR CDR3. Using its own MiXCR run on the multiplex PCR reads, TCRdb lists one record per CDR3 protein. The sample includes some 580,000 distinct CDR3 sequences, more than 15% of them seen just once.

This sequence originates from a woman in her thirties or forties with Graves' ophthalmopathy. The specimen was blood. The chain recombines TRBV6-2 or TRBV6-3 with TRBJ2-7; 13 bases align to TRBD2. This chain's CDR3 is CASSKTGTSGAYEQYF. CDR3 DNA sequence: TGTGCCAGCAGTAAAACCGGGACTAGCGGGGCTTACGAGCAGTACTTC.